This T cell receptor beta chain was sequenced for a study of blood T cells in healthy people across ages. PCR was performed a second time for about 7 to 11 cycles using a sample-barcoded 5' primer and a J-beta primer mix. Every single cDNA molecule received a tag from a template-switch adaptor with 12 random nucleotides. Researchers report that each sample yielded at least 2.5 million CDR3-containing paired-end reads. TCRdb passed the 5' RACE reads through MiXCR, listing each CDR3 protein once. The table includes 1.5 million to 2 million distinct CDR3 sequences, roughly 30% detected once. CDR1 SGHTA and CDR2 FQGNSA come from the germline V gene. V lost 4 bases and J lost 5, with 15 bases in between. The CDR3 contains 15 residues. This clonotype was detected a few times.

The chain employs TRBV7-2 and TRBJ2-1; possibly TRBD1 or TRBD2 for D (5 bases each). Sequenced material: blood. The sequence came from a woman aged 25 to 45 in good health. CDR3 sequence reads: CASSSPVRDHNEQFF. The CDR3 region has the DNA TGTGCCAGCAGCTCCCCAGTGAGGGACCACAATGAGCAGTTCTTC.